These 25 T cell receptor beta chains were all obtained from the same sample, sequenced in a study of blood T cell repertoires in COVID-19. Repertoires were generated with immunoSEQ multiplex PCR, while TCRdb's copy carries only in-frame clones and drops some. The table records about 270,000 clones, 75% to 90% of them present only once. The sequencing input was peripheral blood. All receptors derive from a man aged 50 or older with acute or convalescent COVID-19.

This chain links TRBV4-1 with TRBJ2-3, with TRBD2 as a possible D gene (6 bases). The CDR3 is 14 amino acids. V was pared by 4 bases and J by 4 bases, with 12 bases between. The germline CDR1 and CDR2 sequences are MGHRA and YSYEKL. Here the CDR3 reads CASSRQGGADTQYF. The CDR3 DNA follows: TGCGCCAGCAGCCGCCAGGGAGGAGCAGATACGCAGTATTTT.

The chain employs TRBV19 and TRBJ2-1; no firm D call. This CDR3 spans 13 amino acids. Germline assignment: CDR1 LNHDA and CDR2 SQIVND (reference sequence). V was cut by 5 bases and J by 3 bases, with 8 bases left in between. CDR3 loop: CASSFRVYNEQFF. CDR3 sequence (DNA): TGTGCCAGTAGTTTTCGAGTCTACAATGAGCAGTTCTTC.

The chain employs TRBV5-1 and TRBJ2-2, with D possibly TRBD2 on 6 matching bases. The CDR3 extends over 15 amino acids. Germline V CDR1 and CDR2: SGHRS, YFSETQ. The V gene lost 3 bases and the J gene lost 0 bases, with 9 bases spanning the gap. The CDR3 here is CASSWGVANTGELFF. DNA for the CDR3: TGCGCCAGCAGCTGGGGGGTCGCGAACACCGGGGAGCTGTTTTTT.

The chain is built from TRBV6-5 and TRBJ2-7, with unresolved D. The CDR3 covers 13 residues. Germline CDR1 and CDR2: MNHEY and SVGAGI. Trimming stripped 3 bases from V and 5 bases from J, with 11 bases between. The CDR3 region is CASSYTGFNEQYF. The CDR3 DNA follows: TGTGCCAGCAGTTATACCGGGTTCAACGAGCAGTACTTC.

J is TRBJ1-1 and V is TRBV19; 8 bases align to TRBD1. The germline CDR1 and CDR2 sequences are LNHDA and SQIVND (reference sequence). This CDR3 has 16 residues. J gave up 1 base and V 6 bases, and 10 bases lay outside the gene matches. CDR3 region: CASRRTGIISNTEAFF. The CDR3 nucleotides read TGTGCCAGTAGGCGGACAGGGATAATTTCGAACACTGAAGCTTTCTTT.

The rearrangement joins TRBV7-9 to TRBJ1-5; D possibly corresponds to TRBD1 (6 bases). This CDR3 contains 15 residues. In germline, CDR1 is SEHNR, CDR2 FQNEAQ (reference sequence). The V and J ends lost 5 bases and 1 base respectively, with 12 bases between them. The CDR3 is CASSPGAGSNQPQHF. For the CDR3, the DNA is TGTGCCAGCAGCCCAGGGGCAGGGAGCAATCAGCCCCAGCATTTT.

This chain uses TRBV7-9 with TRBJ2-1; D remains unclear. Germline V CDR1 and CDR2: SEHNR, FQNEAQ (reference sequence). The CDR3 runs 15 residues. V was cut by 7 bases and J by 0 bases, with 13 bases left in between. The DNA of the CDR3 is TGTGCCAGCACTGTGGGCGTCGGCTCCTACAATGAGCAGTTCTTC. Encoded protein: CASTVGVGSYNEQFF.

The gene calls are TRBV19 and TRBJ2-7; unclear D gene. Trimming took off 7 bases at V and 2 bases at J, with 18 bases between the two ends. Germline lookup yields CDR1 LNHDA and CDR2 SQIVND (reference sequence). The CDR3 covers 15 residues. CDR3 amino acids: CASKRSSALAYEQYF. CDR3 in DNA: TGTGCCAGTAAGAGGTCTTCGGCTCTAGCCTACGAGCAGTACTTC.

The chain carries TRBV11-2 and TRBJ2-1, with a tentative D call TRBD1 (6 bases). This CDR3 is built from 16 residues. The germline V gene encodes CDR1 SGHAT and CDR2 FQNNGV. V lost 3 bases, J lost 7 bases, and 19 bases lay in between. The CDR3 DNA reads TGTGCCAGCAGCTTGGCTGCTGTAGGGGGTTTGAATGAGCAGTTCTTC. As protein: CASSLAAVGGLNEQFF. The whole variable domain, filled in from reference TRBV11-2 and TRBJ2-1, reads EAGVAQSPRYKIIEKRQSVAFWCNPISGHATLYWYQQILGQGPKLLIQFQNNGVVDDSQLPKDRFSAERLKGVDSTLKIQPAKLEDSAVYLCASSLAAVGGLNEQFFGPGTRLTVL.

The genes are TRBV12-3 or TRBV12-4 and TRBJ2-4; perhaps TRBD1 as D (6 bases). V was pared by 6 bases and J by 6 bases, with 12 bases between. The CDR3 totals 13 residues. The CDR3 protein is CASRQGGGNIQYF. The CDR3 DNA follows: TGTGCCAGCAGACAGGGTGGGGGAAACATTCAGTACTTC.

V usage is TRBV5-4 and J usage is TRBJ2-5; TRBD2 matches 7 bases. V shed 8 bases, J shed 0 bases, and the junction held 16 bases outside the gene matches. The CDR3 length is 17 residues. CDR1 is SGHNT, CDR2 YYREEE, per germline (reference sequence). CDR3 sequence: CASQLKPSGVDQETQYF. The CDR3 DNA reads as TGTGCCAGTCAGCTTAAACCCAGCGGGGTCGACCAAGAGACCCAGTACTTC.

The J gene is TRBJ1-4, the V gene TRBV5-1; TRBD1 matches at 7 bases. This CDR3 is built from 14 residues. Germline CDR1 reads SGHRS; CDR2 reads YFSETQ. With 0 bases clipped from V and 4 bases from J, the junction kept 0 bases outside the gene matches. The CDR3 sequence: CASSLGDSNEKLFF. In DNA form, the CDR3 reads TGCGCCAGCAGCTTGGGGGACAGTAATGAAAAACTGTTTTTT.

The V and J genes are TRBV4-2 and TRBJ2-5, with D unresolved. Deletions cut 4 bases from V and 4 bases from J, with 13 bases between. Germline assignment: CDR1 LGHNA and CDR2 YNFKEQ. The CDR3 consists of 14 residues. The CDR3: CASSRSHRRETQYF. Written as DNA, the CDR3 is TGTGCCAGCAGCCGGAGCCACCGTCGAGAGACCCAGTACTTC.

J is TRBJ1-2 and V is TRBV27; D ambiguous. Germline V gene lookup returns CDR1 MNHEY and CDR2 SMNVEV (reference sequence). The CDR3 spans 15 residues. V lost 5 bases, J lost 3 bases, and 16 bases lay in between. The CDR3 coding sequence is TGTGCCAGCAGTCCCCCCTTTGAAGACTACTATGGCTACACCTTC. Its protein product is CASSPPFEDYYGYTF.

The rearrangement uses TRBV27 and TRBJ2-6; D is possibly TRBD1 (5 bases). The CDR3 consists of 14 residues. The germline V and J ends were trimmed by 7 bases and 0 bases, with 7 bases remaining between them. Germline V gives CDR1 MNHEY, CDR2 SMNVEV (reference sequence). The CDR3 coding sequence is TGTGCCAGCAAGGGGTTCTCTGGGGCCAACGTCCTGACTTTC. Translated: CASKGFSGANVLTF. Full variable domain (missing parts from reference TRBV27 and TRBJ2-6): EAQVTQNPRYLITVTGKKLTVTCSQNMNHEYMSWYRQDPGLGLRQIYYSMNVEVTDKGDVPEGYKVSRKEKRNFPLILESPSPNQTSLYFCASKGFSGANVLTFGAGSRLTVL.

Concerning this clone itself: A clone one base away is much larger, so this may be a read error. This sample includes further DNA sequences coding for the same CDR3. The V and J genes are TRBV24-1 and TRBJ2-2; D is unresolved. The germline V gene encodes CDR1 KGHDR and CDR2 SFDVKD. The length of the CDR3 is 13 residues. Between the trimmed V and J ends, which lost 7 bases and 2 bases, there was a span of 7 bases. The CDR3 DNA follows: TGTGCCACCAGGACACCAAACACCGGGGAGCTGTTTTTT. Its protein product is CATRTPNTGELFF.

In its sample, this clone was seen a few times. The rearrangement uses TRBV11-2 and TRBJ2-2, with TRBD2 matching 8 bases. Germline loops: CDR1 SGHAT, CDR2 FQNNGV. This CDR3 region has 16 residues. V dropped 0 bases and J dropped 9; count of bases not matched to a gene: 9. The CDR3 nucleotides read TGTGCCAGCAGCTTAGATCTCCCCAGACTAGCGAGGGAGCTGTTTTTT. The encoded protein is CASSLDLPRLARELFF.

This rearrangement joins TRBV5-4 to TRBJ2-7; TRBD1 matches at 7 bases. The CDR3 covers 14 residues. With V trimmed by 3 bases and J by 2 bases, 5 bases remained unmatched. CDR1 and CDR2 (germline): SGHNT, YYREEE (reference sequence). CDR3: CASSSVDRAYEQYF. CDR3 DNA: TGTGCCAGCAGCTCGGTAGACAGGGCCTACGAGCAGTACTTC.

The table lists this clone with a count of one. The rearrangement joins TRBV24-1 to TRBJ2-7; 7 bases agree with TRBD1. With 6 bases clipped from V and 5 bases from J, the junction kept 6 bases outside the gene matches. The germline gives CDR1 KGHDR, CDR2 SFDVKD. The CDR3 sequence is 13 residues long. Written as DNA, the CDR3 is TGTGCCACCAGTTCTAGACAGGGAGACGAGCAGTACTTC. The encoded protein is CATSSRQGDEQYF.

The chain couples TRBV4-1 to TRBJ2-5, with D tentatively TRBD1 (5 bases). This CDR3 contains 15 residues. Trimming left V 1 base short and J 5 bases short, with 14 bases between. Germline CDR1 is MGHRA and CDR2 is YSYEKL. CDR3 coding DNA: TGCGCCAGCAGCCAAGTTGAATCAGGGTGGGAGACCCAGTACTTC. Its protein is CASSQVESGWETQYF.

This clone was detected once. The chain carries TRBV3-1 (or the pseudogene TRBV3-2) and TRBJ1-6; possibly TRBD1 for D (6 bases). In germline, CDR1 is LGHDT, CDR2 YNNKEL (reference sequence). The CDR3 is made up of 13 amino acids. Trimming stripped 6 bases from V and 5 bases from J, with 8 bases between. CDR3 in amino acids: CASRDRDNSPLHF. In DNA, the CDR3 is TGTGCCAGCAGGGACAGAGATAATTCACCCCTCCACTTT.

CDR3 loop: CASSLYFSGVLQETQYF. The DNA of the CDR3 is TGCGCCAGCAGCTTGTATTTTAGCGGGGTACTCCAAGAGACCCAGTACTTC. The chain is built from TRBV5-1 and TRBJ2-5, with 8 bases matching TRBD2. CDR1 is SGHRS, CDR2 YFSETQ, per germline. The CDR3 contains 17 residues. V dropped 1 base and J dropped 1; count of bases not matched to a gene: 9. Full variable domain (remainder filled in from reference TRBV5-1 and TRBJ2-5): KAGVTQTPRYLIKTRGQQVTLSCSPISGHRSVSWYQQTPGQGLQFLFEYFSETQRNKGNFPGRFSGRQFSNSRSEMNVSTLELGDSALYLCASSLYFSGVLQETQYFGPGTRLLVL.

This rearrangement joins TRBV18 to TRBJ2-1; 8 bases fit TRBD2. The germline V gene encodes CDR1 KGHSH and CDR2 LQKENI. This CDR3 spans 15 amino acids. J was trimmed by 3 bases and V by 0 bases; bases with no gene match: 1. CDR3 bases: TGTGCCAGCTCACCACCCACTAGCGGCTACAATGAGCAGTTCTTC. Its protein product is CASSPPTSGYNEQFF.

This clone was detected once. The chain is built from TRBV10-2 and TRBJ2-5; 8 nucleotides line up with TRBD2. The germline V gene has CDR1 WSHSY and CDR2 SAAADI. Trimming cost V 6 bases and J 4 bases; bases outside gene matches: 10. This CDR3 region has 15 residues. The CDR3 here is CASRPQRSGGETQYF. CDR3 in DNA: TGCGCCAGCAGACCCCAACGGAGCGGGGGAGAGACCCAGTACTTC.

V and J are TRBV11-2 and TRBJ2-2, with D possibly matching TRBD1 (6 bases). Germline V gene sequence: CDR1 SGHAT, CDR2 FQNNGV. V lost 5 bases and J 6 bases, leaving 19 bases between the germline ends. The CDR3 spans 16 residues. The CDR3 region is CASSMTGTRSAGELFF. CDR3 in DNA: TGTGCCAGCAGCATGACCGGGACACGGTCAGCCGGGGAGCTGTTTTTT. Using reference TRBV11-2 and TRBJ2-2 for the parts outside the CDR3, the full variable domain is EAGVAQSPRYKIIEKRQSVAFWCNPISGHATLYWYQQILGQGPKLLIQFQNNGVVDDSQLPKDRFSAERLKGVDSTLKIQPAKLEDSAVYLCASSMTGTRSAGELFFGEGSRLTVL.